A single sample gave rise to the 5 T cell receptor beta chains below, sequenced in a study of shared clonotypes between healthy human individuals. Naive CD8 cells were CD45RO-negative, positively selected for CCR7, excluding terminally differentiated effector memory CD45RA+ cells. The data were produced by immunoSEQ multiplex PCR, yet TCRdb's version contains in-frame clones alone and is incomplete. Of about 820,000 clones in the sample, around 93% were seen once. The sequencing sample was made of naive CD8+ T cells sorted from blood. Every receptor here comes from a man under 40 in good health.

This chain connects TRBV7-8 to TRBJ2-7; 11 bases align to TRBD2. Trimming took 5 bases from V and 3 from J; bases not matched to a gene: 3. The CDR3 runs to 14 residues. Germline V lookup: CDR1 SGHVS, CDR2 FQNEAQ. CDR3 DNA: TGTGCCAGCAGCCCTACTAGCGGGAGCTACGAGCAGTACTTC. Translation gives CASSPTSGSYEQYF.

The genes are TRBV7-2 and TRBJ2-7; 11 nucleotides line up with TRBD2. J lost 3 bases, V lost 1 base, and 14 bases had no gene match. The CDR3 has 19 residues. CDR1 is SGHTA, CDR2 FQGNSA, per germline. DNA of the CDR3: TGTGCCAGCAGCTTAGGGTTTGGGCTAGCGGGAGGCCGGGGCTACGAGCAGTACTTC. Residues: CASSLGFGLAGGRGYEQYF.

The chain is built from TRBV30 and TRBJ2-1; no definite D call. CDR1 GTSNPN and CDR2 SVGIG come from the germline V gene (reference sequence). Trimming took 1 base from V and 7 from J, leaving 8 bases between them. The CDR3 length is 12 residues. This chain's CDR3 is CAWSETVNEQFF. The CDR3 DNA reads as TGTGCCTGGAGTGAAACTGTAAATGAGCAGTTCTTC.

The J gene is TRBJ2-3, the V gene TRBV6-6, with a weak D call TRBD2 (6 bases). V gave up 5 bases and J gave up 2 bases, with 11 bases separating them. Germline loops: CDR1 MNHNY, CDR2 SVGAGI (reference sequence). CDR3 size: 14 residues. The CDR3 reads CASSLGGSTDTQYF. The CDR3 nucleotides read TGTGCCAGCAGTCTCGGGGGATCCACAGATACGCAGTATTTT.

This chain joins TRBV5-1 and TRBJ2-3; D call uncertain. Trimming took off 3 bases at V and 3 bases at J, with 20 bases between the two ends. The CDR3 contains 17 residues. CDR1 SGHRS and CDR2 YFSETQ come from the germline V gene. The CDR3, as DNA: TGCGCCAGCAGCTCTGTATTGTCTACTCCCCGAACAGATACGCAGTATTTT. Translating gives CASSSVLSTPRTDTQYF.